A selection of T cell receptor beta chains follows, all from one sample in a study of T-cell memory formation after mild COVID-19. TCRdb processed the 5' RACE reads anew with MiXCR; each CDR3 protein has one entry. The sample gives about 130,000 distinct CDR3 sequences, approximately 15% of which show up once; over 11% is in the top ten. The sample taken for sequencing was PBMCs or a T cell subset sorted from them (not recorded which). The receptors shown here come from an adult woman who had mild COVID-19 (a few samples of this study predate the infection). Cell type and time point are not known. The CDR3 runs from the conserved cysteine through the conserved F or W. D genes are given only for firm matches. Expanded clones get a size class; other rows say once, few or many, or leave the size out.

TRBV20-1	NA	TRBJ1-1	few	CSAREESAVGYTEAFF	TGCAGTGCTAGAGAAGAATCGGCAGTAGGATACACTGAAGCTTTCTTT
TRBV9	NA	TRBJ1-6	few	CASSPWTGKGSPLHF	TGTGCCAGCAGCCCATGGACCGGGAAGGGTTCACCCCTCCACTTT
TRBV20-1	NA	TRBJ2-2	NA	CSARDRTATGELFF	TGCAGTGCTAGAGATCGGACTGCGACCGGGGAGCTGTTTTTT
TRBV15	TRBD2	TRBJ2-7	few	CATSASGTPYEQYF	TGTGCCACCAGCGCAAGCGGGACTCCCTACGAGCAGTACTTC
TRBV12-3/TRBV12-4	NA	TRBJ2-3	NA	CASRLGGNTQYF	TGTGCCAGCAGATTAGGGGGGAATACGCAGTATTTT
TRBV25-1	NA	TRBJ2-1	few	CASSDRGRHGRGTYNEQFF	TGTGCCAGCAGTGACCGAGGGCGCCACGGACGAGGGACCTACAATGAGCAGTTCTTC
TRBV6-5	NA	TRBJ2-2	NA	CASSYIAGELFF	TGTGCCAGCAGTTATATTGCCGGGGAGCTGTTTTTT
TRBV6-1	NA	TRBJ2-3	few	CASSEYWADTQYF	TGTGCCAGCAGTGAATATTGGGCAGATACGCAGTATTTT
TRBV14	NA	TRBJ2-7	few	CASSSGPRGTYEQYF	TGTGCCAGCAGCTCCGGACCCCGAGGGACCTACGAGCAGTACTTC
TRBV11-2	TRBD2	TRBJ2-2	few	CASSLEPSGNIGELFF	TGTGCCAGCAGCTTAGAACCTAGCGGGAACATCGGGGAGCTGTTTTTT
TRBV5-1	NA	TRBJ1-6	few	CASSLTDSPLHF	TGCGCCAGCAGCTTGACGGATTCACCCCTCCACTTT
TRBV2	NA	TRBJ2-5	few	CASSEASSITETQYF	TGTGCCAGCAGTGAAGCGTCTTCCATCACGGAGACCCAGTACTTC
TRBV4-1	TRBD1	TRBJ1-2	NA	CASSQPQGARSYGYTF	TGCGCCAGCAGCCAACCACAGGGGGCGAGAAGCTATGGCTACACCTTC
TRBV20-1	NA	TRBJ1-2	NA	CSPRQPTNYGYTF	TGCAGTCCACGACAGCCCACTAACTATGGCTACACCTTC
TRBV5-1	NA	TRBJ2-5	NA	CASSPGSPETQYF	TGCGCCAGCAGCCCTGGGTCCCCAGAGACCCAGTACTTC